Detailed here is one T cell receptor (beta chain). As yet, its antigen is unknown. The CDR3 spans 13 residues. CDR1 is MNHEY, CDR2 SVGAGI, per germline. Trimming shortened V by 6 bases and J by 6 bases, and 14 bases separated the two germline ends. The source of the sample is a study of cytomegalovirus exposure and HLA in healthy donors. General observations from the study: Using the classifier, cytomegalovirus status was reportedly diagnosed with high specificity and sensitivity. TCR beta sequences reportedly predicted most subjects' HLA-A and HLA-B alleles accurately. Apparent HLA restriction characterized most CMV-associated TCR beta chains in a later analysis. Rare TCR sequences dominated, though some public TCRs recurred in many donors.

The PCR contained 60 Vbeta and 13 Jbeta primers. Here immunoSEQ multiplex PCR was the method, and the copy in TCRdb shows in-frame clones only, minus some. Found here are around 120,000 clones, 63% of them singletons; the top ten hold more than 8%. Material: PBMCs. This sequence was found in a middle-aged man in good health and CMV-seropositive. The rearrangement joins TRBV6-5 to TRBJ1-2; D call uncertain. CDR3 protein: CASRAQMGDGYTF. Written as DNA, the CDR3 is TGTGCCAGCAGGGCCCAGATGGGAGATGGCTACACCTTC.